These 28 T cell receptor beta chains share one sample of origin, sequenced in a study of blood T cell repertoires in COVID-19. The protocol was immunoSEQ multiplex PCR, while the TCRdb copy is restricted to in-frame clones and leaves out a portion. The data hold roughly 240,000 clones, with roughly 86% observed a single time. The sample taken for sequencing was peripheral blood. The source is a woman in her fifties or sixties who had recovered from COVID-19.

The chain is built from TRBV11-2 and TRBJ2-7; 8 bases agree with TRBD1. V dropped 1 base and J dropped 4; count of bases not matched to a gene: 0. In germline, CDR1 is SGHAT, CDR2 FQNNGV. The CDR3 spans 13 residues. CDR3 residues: CASSLGTGYEQYF. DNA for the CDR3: TGTGCCAGCAGCTTAGGGACAGGGTACGAGCAGTACTTC.

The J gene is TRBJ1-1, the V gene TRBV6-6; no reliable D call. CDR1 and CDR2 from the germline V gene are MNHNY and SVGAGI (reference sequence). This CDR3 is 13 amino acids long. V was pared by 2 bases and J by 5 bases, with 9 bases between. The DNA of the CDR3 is TGTGCCAGCAGTTACGGCGGCCGGACTGAAGCTTTCTTT. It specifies CASSYGGRTEAFF.

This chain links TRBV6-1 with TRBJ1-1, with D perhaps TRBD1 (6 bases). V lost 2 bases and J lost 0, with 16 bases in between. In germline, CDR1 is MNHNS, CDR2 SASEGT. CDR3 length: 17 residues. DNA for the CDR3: TGTGCCAGCAGTGAAAGGGGGAGGGGGTCTATGAACACTGAAGCTTTCTTT. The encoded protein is CASSERGRGSMNTEAFF.

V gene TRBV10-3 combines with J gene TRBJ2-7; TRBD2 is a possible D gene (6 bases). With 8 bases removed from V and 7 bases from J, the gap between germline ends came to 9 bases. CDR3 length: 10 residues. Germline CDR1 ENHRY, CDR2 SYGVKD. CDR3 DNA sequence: TGTGCCATCGGGACTCGGGAGCAGTACTTC. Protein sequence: CAIGTREQYF.

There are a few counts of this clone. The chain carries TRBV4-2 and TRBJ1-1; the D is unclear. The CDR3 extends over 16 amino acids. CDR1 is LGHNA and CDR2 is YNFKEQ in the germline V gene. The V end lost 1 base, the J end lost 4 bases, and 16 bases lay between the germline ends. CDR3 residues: CASSQGDLVRGTEAFF. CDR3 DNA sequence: TGTGCCAGCAGCCAAGGAGATCTGGTCCGAGGCACTGAAGCTTTCTTT.

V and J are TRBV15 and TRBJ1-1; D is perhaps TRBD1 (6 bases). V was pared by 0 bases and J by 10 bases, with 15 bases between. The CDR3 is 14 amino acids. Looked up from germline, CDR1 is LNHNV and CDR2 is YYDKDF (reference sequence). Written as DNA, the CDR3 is TGTGCCACCAGCAGAGATGGTCTGGACAGTTCAGCTTTCTTT. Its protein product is CATSRDGLDSSAFF.

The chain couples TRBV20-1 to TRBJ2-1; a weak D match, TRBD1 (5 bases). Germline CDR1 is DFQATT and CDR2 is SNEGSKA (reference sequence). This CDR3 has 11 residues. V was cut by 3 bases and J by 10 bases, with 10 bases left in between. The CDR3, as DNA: TGCAGTGCTAGTGGGCCAGGGGAGCAGTTCTTC. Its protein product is CSASGPGEQFF.

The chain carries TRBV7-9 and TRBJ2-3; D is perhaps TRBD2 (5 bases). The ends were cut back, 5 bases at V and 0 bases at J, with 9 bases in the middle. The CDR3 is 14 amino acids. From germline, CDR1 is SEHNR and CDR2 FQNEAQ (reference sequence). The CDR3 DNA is TGTGCCAGCAGCCCCCTAGCAAGCACAGATACGCAGTATTTT. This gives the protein CASSPLASTDTQYF.

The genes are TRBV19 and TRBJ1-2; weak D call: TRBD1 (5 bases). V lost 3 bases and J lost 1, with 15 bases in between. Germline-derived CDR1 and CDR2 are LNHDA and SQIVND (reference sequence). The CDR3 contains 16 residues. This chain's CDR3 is CASSISFTGGNYGYTF. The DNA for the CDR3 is TGTGCCAGTAGTATCTCGTTCACAGGTGGTAACTATGGCTACACCTTC.

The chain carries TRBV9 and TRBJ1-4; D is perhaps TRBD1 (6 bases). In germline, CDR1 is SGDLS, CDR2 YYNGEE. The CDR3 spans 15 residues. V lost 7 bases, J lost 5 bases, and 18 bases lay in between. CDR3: CASGSRGGVNEKLFF. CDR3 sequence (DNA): TGTGCCAGCGGCTCCCGAGGGGGGGTAAATGAAAAACTGTTTTTT.

The CDR3 here is CASSQVVRETQYF. Here the CDR3 DNA reads TGTGCCAGCAGCCAAGTGGTGAGAGAGACCCAGTACTTC. This chain connects TRBV14 to TRBJ2-5; D gene unclear. CDR3 length equals 13 residues. Trimming left V 1 base short and J 4 bases short, with 7 bases between. CDR1 and CDR2 from the germline V gene are SGHDN and FVKESK.

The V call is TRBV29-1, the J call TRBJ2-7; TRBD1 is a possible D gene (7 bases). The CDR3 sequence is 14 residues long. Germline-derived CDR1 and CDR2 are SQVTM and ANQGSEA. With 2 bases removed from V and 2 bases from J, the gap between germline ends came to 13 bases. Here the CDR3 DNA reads TGCAGCGTTGAACAGCGCAGGGGGGCCTACGAGCAGTACTTC. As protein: CSVEQRRGAYEQYF.

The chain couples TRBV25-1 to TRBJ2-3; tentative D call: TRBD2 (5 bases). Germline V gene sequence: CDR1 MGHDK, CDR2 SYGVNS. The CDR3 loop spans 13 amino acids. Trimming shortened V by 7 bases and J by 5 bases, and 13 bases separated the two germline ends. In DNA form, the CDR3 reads TGTGCCAGCACGGAAGCCGAGGGAGATACGCAGTATTTT. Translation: CASTEAEGDTQYF. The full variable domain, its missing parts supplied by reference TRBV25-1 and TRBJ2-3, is EADIYQTPRYLVIGTGKKITLECSQTMGHDKMYWYQQDPGMELHLIHYSYGVNSTEKGDLSSESTVSRIRTEHFPLTLESARPSHTSQYLCASTEAEGDTQYFGPGTRLTVL.

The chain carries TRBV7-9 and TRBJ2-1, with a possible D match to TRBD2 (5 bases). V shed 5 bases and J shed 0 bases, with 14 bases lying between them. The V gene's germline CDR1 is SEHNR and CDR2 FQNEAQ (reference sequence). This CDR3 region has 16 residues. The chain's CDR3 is CASSHNYRGSYNEQFF. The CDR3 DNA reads TGTGCCAGCAGCCACAACTACCGGGGCTCCTACAATGAGCAGTTCTTC. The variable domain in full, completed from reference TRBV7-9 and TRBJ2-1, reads DTGVSQNPRHKITKRGQNVTFRCDPISEHNRLYWYRQTLGQGPEFLTYFQNEAQLEKSRLLSDRFSAERPKGSFSTLEIQRTEQGDSAMYLCASSHNYRGSYNEQFFGPGTRLTVL.

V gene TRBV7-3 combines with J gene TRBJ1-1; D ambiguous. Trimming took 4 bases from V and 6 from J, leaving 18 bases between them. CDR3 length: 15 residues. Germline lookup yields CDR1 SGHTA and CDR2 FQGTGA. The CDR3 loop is CASSSTGGTVAEAFF. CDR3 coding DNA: TGTGCCAGCAGCTCCACCGGAGGTACGGTCGCTGAAGCTTTCTTT.

The CDR3 nucleotides are TGTGCCAGCAGCTTAGAGCGGGGGGCCACCTACGAGCAGTACTTC. Translated: CASSLERGATYEQYF. The chain joins TRBV11-1 to TRBJ2-7; 9 bases are shared with TRBD2. CDR3 length: 15 amino acids. Per the germline V gene, CDR1 is SGHAT and CDR2 is FQDESV (reference sequence). V dropped 1 base and J dropped 2; count of bases not matched to a gene: 3. The entire variable domain, with the rest obtained from reference TRBV11-1 and TRBJ2-7, is as follows: EAEVAQSPRYKITEKSQAVAFWCDPISGHATLYWYRQILGQGPELLVQFQDESVVDDSQLPKDRFSAERLKGVDSTLKIQPAELGDSAMYLCASSLERGATYEQYFGPGTRLTVT.

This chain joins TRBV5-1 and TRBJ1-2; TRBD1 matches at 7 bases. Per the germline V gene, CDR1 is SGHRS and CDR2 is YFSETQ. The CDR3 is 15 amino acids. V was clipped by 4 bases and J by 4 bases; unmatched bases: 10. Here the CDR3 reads CASSPGRGDGYGYTF. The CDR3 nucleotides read TGCGCCAGCAGCCCAGGCAGGGGGGACGGCTATGGCTACACCTTC.

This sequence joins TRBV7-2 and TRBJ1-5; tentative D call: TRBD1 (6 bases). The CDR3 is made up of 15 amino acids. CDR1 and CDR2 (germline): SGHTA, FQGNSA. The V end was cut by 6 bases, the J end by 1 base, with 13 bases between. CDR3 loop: CASRPGTRSNQPQHF. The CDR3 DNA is TGTGCCAGCAGGCCCGGGACAAGGAGCAATCAGCCCCAGCATTTT.

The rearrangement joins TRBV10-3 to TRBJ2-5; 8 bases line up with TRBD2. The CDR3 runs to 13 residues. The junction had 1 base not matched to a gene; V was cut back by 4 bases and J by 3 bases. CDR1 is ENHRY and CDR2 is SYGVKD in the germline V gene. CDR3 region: CAISVSGEETQYF. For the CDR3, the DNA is TGTGCCATCAGTGTTAGCGGGGAAGAGACCCAGTACTTC.

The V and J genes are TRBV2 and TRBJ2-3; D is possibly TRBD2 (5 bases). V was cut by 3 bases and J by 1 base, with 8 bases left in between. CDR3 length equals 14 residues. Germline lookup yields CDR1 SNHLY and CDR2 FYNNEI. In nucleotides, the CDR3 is TGTGCCAGCAGTGAGGTTAGCGGCACAGATACGCAGTATTTT. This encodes CASSEVSGTDTQYF.

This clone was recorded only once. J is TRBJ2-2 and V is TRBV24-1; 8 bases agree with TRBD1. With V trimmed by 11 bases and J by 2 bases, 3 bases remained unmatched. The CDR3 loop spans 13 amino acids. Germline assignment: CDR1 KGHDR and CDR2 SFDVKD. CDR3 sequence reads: CAIGTGNTGELFF. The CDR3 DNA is TGTGCCATCGGGACAGGAAACACCGGGGAGCTGTTTTTT.

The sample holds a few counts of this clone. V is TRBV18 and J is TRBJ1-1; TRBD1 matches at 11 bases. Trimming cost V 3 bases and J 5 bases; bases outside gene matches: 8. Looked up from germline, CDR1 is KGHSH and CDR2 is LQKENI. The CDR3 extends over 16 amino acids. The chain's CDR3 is CASSPRGTGGSTEAFF. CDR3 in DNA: TGTGCCAGCTCACCTAGAGGGACAGGGGGGTCGACTGAAGCTTTCTTT.

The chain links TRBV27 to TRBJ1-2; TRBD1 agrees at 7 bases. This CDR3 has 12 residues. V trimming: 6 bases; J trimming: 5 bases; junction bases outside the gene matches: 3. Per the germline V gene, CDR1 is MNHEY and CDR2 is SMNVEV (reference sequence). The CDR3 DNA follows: TGTGCCAGCAGCCAGACAGGGTATGGCTACACCTTC. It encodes CASSQTGYGYTF.

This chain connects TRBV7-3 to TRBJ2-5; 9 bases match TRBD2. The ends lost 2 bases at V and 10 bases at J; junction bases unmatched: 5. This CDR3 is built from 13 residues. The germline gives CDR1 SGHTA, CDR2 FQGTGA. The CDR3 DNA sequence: TGTGCCAGCAGCTTAGCGGGGGGGCCAAACCAGTACTTC. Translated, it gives CASSLAGGPNQYF.

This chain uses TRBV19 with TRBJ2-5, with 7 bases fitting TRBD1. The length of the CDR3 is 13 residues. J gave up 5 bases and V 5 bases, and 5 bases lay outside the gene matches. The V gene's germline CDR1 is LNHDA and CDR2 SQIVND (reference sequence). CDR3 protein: CASSPGQDETQYF. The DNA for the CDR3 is TGTGCCAGTAGTCCTGGACAGGATGAGACCCAGTACTTC. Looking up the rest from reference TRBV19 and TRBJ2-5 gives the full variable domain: DGGITQSPKYLFRKEGQNVTLSCEQNLNHDAMYWYRQDPGQGLRLIYYSQIVNDFQKGDIAEGYSVSREKKESFPLTVTSAQKNPTAFYLCASSPGQDETQYFGPGTRLLVL.

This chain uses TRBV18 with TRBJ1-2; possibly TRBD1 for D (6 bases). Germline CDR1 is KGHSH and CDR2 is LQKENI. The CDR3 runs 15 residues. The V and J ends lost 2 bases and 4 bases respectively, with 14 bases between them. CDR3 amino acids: CASSPEKQGTYGYTF. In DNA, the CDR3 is TGTGCCAGCTCACCAGAGAAGCAGGGGACCTATGGCTACACCTTC.

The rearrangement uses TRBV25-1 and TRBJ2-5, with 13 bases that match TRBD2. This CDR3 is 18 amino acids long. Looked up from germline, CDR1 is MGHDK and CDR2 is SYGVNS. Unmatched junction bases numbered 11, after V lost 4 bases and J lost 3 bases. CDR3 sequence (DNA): TGTGCCAGCAGTGTTTCCGAATTACTAGCGGGGGGGAAAGAGACCCAGTACTTC. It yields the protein CASSVSELLAGGKETQYF.

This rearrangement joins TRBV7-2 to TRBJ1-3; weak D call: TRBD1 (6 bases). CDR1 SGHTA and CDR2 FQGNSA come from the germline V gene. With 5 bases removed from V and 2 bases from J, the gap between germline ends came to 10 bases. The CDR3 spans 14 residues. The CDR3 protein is CASSPGVTGNTIYF. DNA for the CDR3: TGTGCCAGCAGCCCAGGGGTTACTGGAAACACCATATATTTT.